A single sample gave rise to the 32 T cell receptor beta chains below, sequenced in a study of CXCR3-negative and CXCR3-positive naive CD8 T cells. Through 5' RACE with UMI labels, the TRB cDNA libraries were prepared. Reanalyzing the 5' RACE reads, TCRdb keeps one entry per CDR3 protein, without DNA. The sample has 100,000 to 150,000 distinct CDR3 sequences. Source material: naive CXCR3- CD8+ T cells from blood. Subset given: CD45RO-CCR7+CD27+CD95- naive CD8+ T cells lacking CXCR3 (TNR3-). These TCRs come from a human donor in good health. Some clones in this sample may be carry-over from other donors' samples.

The V and J genes are TRBV29-1 and TRBJ1-1; no DNA is available, so the TRBD1 call from TCRdb remains unchecked. The germline V gene has CDR1 SQVTM and CDR2 ANQGSEA. The CDR3 loop spans 13 amino acids. The CDR3 loop reads CSVLTGEGTEAFF.

This sequence joins TRBV12-3 or TRBV12-4 and TRBJ1-5. The CDR3 runs to 14 residues. CDR3 sequence reads: CASSLEISNQPQHF.

The gene calls are TRBV28 and TRBJ1-3. This CDR3 comprises 16 residues. CDR1 is MDHEN, CDR2 SYDVKM, per germline. The CDR3 protein is CASRGWNPPPGNTIYF.

V is TRBV29-1 and J is TRBJ1-1. CDR1 is SQVTM and CDR2 is ANQGSEA in the germline V gene. This CDR3 contains 11 residues. This chain's CDR3 is CSASENTEAFF.

V is TRBV14 and J is TRBJ2-5; TCRdb proposes TRBD1, but this gene call is untestable without DNA. Germline V CDR1 and CDR2: SGHDN, FVKESK. The CDR3 extends over 16 amino acids. The CDR3: CASSLRDIRSEETQYF.

J is TRBJ2-5 and V is TRBV14; the TCRdb D gene call, TRBD1, has no DNA to confirm it. The CDR3 consists of 15 residues. CDR1 and CDR2 (germline): SGHDN, FVKESK. The CDR3 sequence is CASSQESGADETQYF.

The chain uses TRBV9 and TRBJ1-1; there is no DNA to check the TCRdb D call of TRBD1. Germline lookup yields CDR1 SGDLS and CDR2 YYNGEE. The CDR3 is made up of 14 amino acids. CDR3 in amino acids: CASSVGTGGGEAFF.

The V and J genes are TRBV7-9 and TRBJ1-1; lacking DNA, the TRBD1 call made by TCRdb goes unchecked. The CDR3 runs 15 residues. Per germline, CDR1 SEHNR and CDR2 FQNEAQ (reference sequence). The CDR3 is CASSTGQGASSEAFF.

The chain carries TRBV29-1 and TRBJ1-2. This CDR3 is 13 amino acids long. Germline values: CDR1 SQVTM, CDR2 ANQGSEA. The CDR3 protein is CSVEDREDYGYTF.

The rearrangement links TRBV30 to TRBJ2-1; no DNA is available, so the TRBD2 call from TCRdb remains unchecked. The germline CDR1 and CDR2 sequences are GTSNPN and SVGIG (reference sequence). CDR3 length: 18 residues. CDR3 loop: CAWSVNQRGAITYNEQFF.

The CDR3 here is CASSPRPEAFF. The chain joins TRBV7-9 to TRBJ1-1. This CDR3 spans 11 amino acids. Looked up from germline, CDR1 is SEHNR and CDR2 is FQNEAQ (reference sequence).

The chain couples TRBV10-3 to TRBJ2-2; the TRBD1 assignment by TCRdb is unverifiable without DNA. CDR1 and CDR2 from the germline V gene are ENHRY and SYGVKD. CDR3 length: 14 amino acids. The CDR3 loop is CATQDTSNTGELFF.

The rearrangement uses TRBV5-1 and TRBJ2-7. Germline V CDR1 and CDR2: SGHRS, YFSETQ. This CDR3 is built from 15 residues. This CDR3 reads CASSLEAGGSYEQYF.

The chain uses TRBV21-1 and TRBJ2-1; TCRdb returns TRBD2, unconfirmable since there is no DNA. TRBV21-1 is labeled a pseudogene. The CDR3 has 17 residues. The chain's CDR3 is CASSKVASGGACNEQFF.

The V call is TRBV29-1, the J call TRBJ2-3; the TRBD1 assignment by TCRdb is unverifiable without DNA. The CDR3 covers 15 residues. The germline V gene has CDR1 SQVTM and CDR2 ANQGSEA. CDR3 residues: CSVPPEDIFTDTQYF.

The J gene is TRBJ1-2, the V gene TRBV5-1. The CDR3 runs 15 residues. Germline V CDR1 and CDR2: SGHRS, YFSETQ. CDR3 amino acids: CASSSPDEGVYGYTF.

V and J are TRBV12-3 or TRBV12-4 and TRBJ2-7; there is no DNA to check the TCRdb D call of TRBD1. The CDR3 spans 15 residues. CDR3: CASSWGFGGGHEQYF.

The chain carries TRBV20-1 and TRBJ2-7. CDR1 is DFQATT and CDR2 is SNEGSKA in the germline V gene (reference sequence). The CDR3 length is 15 residues. CDR3 sequence: CSAGTLAEFSYEQYF.

The chain joins TRBV11-2 to TRBJ2-7; TCRdb's D call of TRBD1 is untestable without DNA. Germline V lookup: CDR1 SGHAT, CDR2 FQNNGV. The CDR3 consists of 12 residues. The CDR3 is CASSFAPSEQYF.

The chain couples TRBV7-9 to TRBJ2-7; as DNA is missing, the TRBD1 call by TCRdb cannot be tested. The germline gives CDR1 SEHNR, CDR2 FQNEAQ (reference sequence). The CDR3 consists of 14 residues. The CDR3 region is CASSAGQGFYEQYF.

V and J are TRBV24-1 and TRBJ2-7. Germline CDR1 reads KGHDR; CDR2 reads SFDVKD. This CDR3 has 13 amino acids. The CDR3 loop is CATSDPRWAEQYF.

The genes are TRBV15 and TRBJ1-6. The CDR3 totals 13 residues. The germline CDR1 and CDR2 sequences are LNHNV and YYDKDF (reference sequence). Here the CDR3 reads CATSRLNNSPLHF.

The chain uses TRBV5-5 and TRBJ2-5; the TCRdb call, TRBD1, lacks DNA for checking. The CDR3 contains 16 residues. In germline, CDR1 is SGHKS, CDR2 YYEKEE (reference sequence). This chain's CDR3 is CASSSLWDRDQETQYF.

The genes are TRBV4-3 and TRBJ2-7; TCRdb indicates TRBD1, and absent DNA this call remains unverified. Looked up from germline, CDR1 is LGHNA and CDR2 is YSLEER. This CDR3 has 16 residues. The CDR3 sequence is CASSQNLRGRAYEQYF.

CDR3 residues: CASSDSIDWRNTGELFF. The chain links TRBV6-4 to TRBJ2-2. Germline values: CDR1 MRHNA, CDR2 SNTAGT. The CDR3 loop spans 17 amino acids.

This CDR3 is CASSPQGPYNEQFF. The chain has TRBV13 and TRBJ2-1. Germline V gives CDR1 PRHDT, CDR2 FYEKMQ (reference sequence). The CDR3 is made up of 14 amino acids.

The V gene is TRBV4-1, the J gene TRBJ1-1; with no DNA, the TCRdb D assignment of TRBD1 cannot be verified. CDR1 and CDR2 (germline): MGHRA, YSYEKL. This CDR3 is built from 16 residues. The CDR3 is CASSGTGGAAATEAFF.

The V gene is TRBV6-2 or TRBV6-3, the J gene TRBJ2-3; TCRdb reports TRBD1, a call that lacks DNA to check it against. The CDR3 has 15 residues. The germline CDR1 and CDR2 sequences are MNHEY and SVGEGT. Here the CDR3 reads CASSKWGASTDTQYF.

The chain recombines TRBV6-5 with TRBJ2-2. There are 16 residues in the CDR3. Germline V lookup: CDR1 MNHEY, CDR2 SVGAGI. CDR3 residues: CASSYSMGTNTGELFF.

J is TRBJ2-1 and V is TRBV18; the D call from TCRdb, TRBD2, cannot be confirmed without DNA. The germline V gene encodes CDR1 KGHSH and CDR2 LQKENI. The CDR3 totals 18 residues. CDR3 sequence reads: CASSPPGGLVGIWNEQFF. Supplemented by reference TRBV18 and TRBJ2-1, the full variable domain reads NAGVMQNPRHLVRRRGQEARLRCSPMKGHSHVYWYRQLPEEGLKFMVYLQKENIIDESGMPKERFSAEFPKEGPSILRIQQVVRGDSAAYFCASSPPGGLVGIWNEQFFGPGTRLTVL.

The chain links TRBV20-1 to TRBJ2-5; TCRdb outputs TRBD2, but without DNA this stays unchecked. Germline V CDR1 and CDR2: DFQATT, SNEGSKA (reference sequence). This CDR3 spans 19 amino acids. CDR3 protein: CSARDSGLAGVGRQETQYF.

V gene TRBV20-1 combines with J gene TRBJ2-7. Germline lookup yields CDR1 DFQATT and CDR2 SNEGSKA (reference sequence). The CDR3 runs 13 residues. CDR3: CSARNGVSYEQYF.